Below are 15 T cell receptor beta chains sequenced from a single sample in a study of regulatory T cells in long-lasting Graves disease. Arm-PCR of CDR3 regions with iRepertoire HTBI primers generated TCR beta libraries. Each CDR3 protein is one row after TCRdb ran MiXCR on the multiplex PCR reads. This sample has about 660,000 distinct CDR3 sequences, with about 32% found just once. Specified time point: persistent/refractory GD, antithyroid drugs over 5 years with positive TRAb. Construction of the TCR library relied on RNA isolated from PBMCs. The specimen was peripheral blood mononuclear cells (PBMCs), collected when the disease was refractory, from a patient treated with antithyroid drugs. These receptors were obtained from a female donor with Graves disease.

This clonotype was counted a few times. J is TRBJ1-1 and V is TRBV20-1; 7 nucleotides line up with TRBD1. The CDR3 spans 14 residues. V shed 1 base, J shed 1 base, and the junction held 3 bases outside the gene matches. Germline CDR1 DFQATT, CDR2 SNEGSKA (reference sequence). The CDR3 nucleotides are TGCAGTGCTAGAGGGACAGGCCAGAACACTGAAGCTTTCTTT. Translated: CSARGTGQNTEAFF.

CDR3 sequence reads: CASSYYRVNQPQHF. The CDR3 region has the DNA TGTGCCAGCAGTTACTACAGGGTGAACCAGCCCCAGCATTTT. The genes are TRBV6-2 or TRBV6-3 and TRBJ1-5; D may be TRBD1 (6 bases). The CDR3 covers 14 residues. Germline loops: CDR1 MNHEY, CDR2 SVGEGT. V lost 1 base and J 7 bases, leaving 11 bases between the germline ends.

This clonotype was seen only a few times. The J gene is TRBJ2-7, the V gene TRBV6-9; D unclear. Trimming shortened V by 2 bases and J by 0 bases, and 8 bases separated the two germline ends. The CDR3 contains 14 residues. Germline CDR1 MNHGY, CDR2 SVAAGI. For the CDR3, the DNA is TGTGCCAGCAGTTATCGGGTTGACTCCTACGAGCAGTACTTC. This sequence encodes CASSYRVDSYEQYF.

In this sample, this clonotype turned up a few times. J is TRBJ2-5 and V is TRBV12-3 or TRBV12-4; 12 positions agree with TRBD1. The CDR3 is 16 residues long. With 2 bases clipped from V and 5 bases from J, the junction kept 6 bases outside the gene matches. This chain's CDR3 is CASSLLWDRGLETQYF. CDR3 coding DNA: TGTGCCAGCAGTTTACTATGGGACAGGGGGCTGGAGACCCAGTACTTC.

This chain uses TRBV9 with TRBJ1-2; the match to TRBD1 covers 9 bases. There are 19 residues in the CDR3. CDR1 is SGDLS, CDR2 YYNGEE, per germline. V trimming: 4 bases; J trimming: 6 bases; junction bases outside the gene matches: 22. CDR3 in DNA: TGTGCCAGCAGCCCGACGGCGGTTGGGTCGGGACAGGGTGTAAATGGCTACACCTTC. It translates to CASSPTAVGSGQGVNGYTF.

This clonotype was counted between two and nine times. The V and J genes are TRBV6-2 or TRBV6-3 and TRBJ1-1; D uncertain. CDR1 is MNHEY and CDR2 is SVGEGT in the germline V gene. The CDR3 is 15 amino acids. V dropped 5 bases and J dropped 4 bases, with 17 bases sitting between them. CDR3 region: CASSSKRITGTEAFF. The CDR3 region has the DNA TGTGCCAGCAGTAGTAAACGGATTACGGGCACTGAAGCTTTCTTT.

The table lists this clonotype with a few counts. The chain combines TRBV12-3 or TRBV12-4 with TRBJ2-5, with TRBD2 as a possible D gene (6 bases). With 6 bases removed from V and 2 bases from J, the gap between germline ends came to 13 bases. The CDR3 contains 14 residues. Written as DNA, the CDR3 is TGTGCCAGCAGATTTAGAGGAGGGCAAGAGACCCAGTACTTC. It is translated as CASRFRGGQETQYF.

The sample holds many counts of this clonotype. This chain connects TRBV6-1 to TRBJ2-7; TRBD1 matches at 9 bases. The V gene's germline CDR1 is MNHNS and CDR2 SASEGT. The CDR3 contains 15 residues. The junction had 10 bases not matched to a gene; V was cut back by 7 bases and J by 3 bases. The CDR3 region is CASILGTGKIYEQYF. CDR3 DNA: TGTGCCAGCATCCTGGGGACAGGGAAGATCTACGAGCAGTACTTC.

This clonotype was observed a handful of times. The rearrangement uses TRBV3-1 and TRBJ1-4; a weak D match, TRBD1 (6 bases). Germline V gene data show CDR1 as LGHDT and CDR2 as YNNKEL (reference sequence). V was trimmed by 1 base and J by 11 bases, leaving 17 bases between them. This CDR3 contains 15 residues. The CDR3 here is CASSQAGTLREKLFF. CDR3 DNA sequence: TGTGCCAGCAGCCAAGCCGGGACACTGAGAGAGAAACTGTTTTTT.

The J gene is TRBJ2-1, the V gene TRBV7-9, with 8 positions matching TRBD2. The CDR3 contains 15 residues. With V trimmed by 4 bases and J by 4 bases, 6 bases remained unmatched. CDR1 is SEHNR, CDR2 FQNEAQ, per germline (reference sequence). CDR3 region: CASSWGSGAYNEQFF. Here the CDR3 DNA reads TGTGCCAGCAGCTGGGGTAGCGGGGCTTACAATGAGCAGTTCTTC. The full variable domain, in which reference TRBV7-9 and TRBJ2-1 provide the parts outside the CDR3, is DTGVSQNPRHKITKRGQNVTFRCDPISEHNRLYWYRQTLGQGPEFLTYFQNEAQLEKSRLLSDRFSAERPKGSFSTLEIQRTEQGDSAMYLCASSWGSGAYNEQFFGPGTRLTVL.

The rearrangement uses TRBV6-1 and TRBJ1-1, with 8 positions matching TRBD1. V gave up 5 bases and J gave up 7 bases; unmatched junction bases: 9. The CDR3 is 14 residues long. Germline loops: CDR1 MNHNS, CDR2 SASEGT. CDR3 loop: CASSRGQENGEAFF. The CDR3 DNA reads TGTGCCAGCAGTCGGGGACAGGAGAACGGTGAAGCTTTCTTT.

The rearrangement links TRBV5-1 to TRBJ1-5; D gene uncertain. This CDR3 spans 13 amino acids. Germline assignment: CDR1 SGHRS and CDR2 YFSETQ. With 1 base removed from V and 5 bases from J, the gap between germline ends came to 7 bases. CDR3 nucleotide sequence: TGCGCCAGCAGCTTGTCTCAGGATCAGCCCCAGCATTTT. Protein: CASSLSQDQPQHF.

This clonotype has ten or more counts. The gene calls are TRBV12-3 or TRBV12-4 and TRBJ1-2; tentative D call: TRBD1 (5 bases). The CDR3 runs to 15 residues. V was trimmed by 3 bases and J by 5 bases, leaving 16 bases between them. The CDR3 DNA sequence: TGTGCCAGCAGTTTGTTGGCAGGGAGTCGGTATGGCTACACCTTC. It encodes CASSLLAGSRYGYTF.

The chain carries TRBV7-2 and TRBJ1-1; D is undetermined. V was pared by 2 bases and J by 8 bases, with 12 bases between. Germline loops: CDR1 SGHTA, CDR2 FQGNSA. The CDR3 covers 13 residues. The CDR3 DNA follows: TGTGCCAGCAGCTTAAAGGGAGGGCTGGAAGCTTTCTTT. Amino acid sequence: CASSLKGGLEAFF.

In this sample, this clonotype turned up a few times. The chain is built from TRBV3-1 and TRBJ1-2, with D perhaps matching TRBD1 (5 bases). V dropped 1 base and J dropped 4 bases, with 16 bases sitting between them. CDR1 is LGHDT and CDR2 is YNNKEL in the germline V gene (reference sequence). The CDR3 covers 16 residues. The CDR3 sequence is CASSQATTGTTYGYTF. CDR3 in DNA: TGTGCCAGCAGCCAAGCAACGACCGGGACGACCTATGGCTACACCTTC. The full variable domain, its missing parts supplied by reference TRBV3-1 and TRBJ1-2, is DTAVSQTPKYLVTQMGNDKSIKCEQNLGHDTMYWYKQDSKKFLKIMFSYNNKELIINETVPNRFSPKSPDKAHLNLHINSLELGDSAVYFCASSQATTGTTYGYTFGSGTRLTVV.